The next 16 T cell receptor beta chains were all read from a single sample in a study of T-cell reconstitution after alpha-beta-depleted transplantation in children. Preparation of the TCRbeta library used unique molecular identifiers. Each CDR3 protein is one row after TCRdb ran MiXCR on the PCR reads. Altogether roughly 790,000 distinct CDR3 sequences are present, approximately 15% being singletons, with the ten largest covering approximately 5%. This material consisted of PBMCs, mostly from graft donor cells, taken 360 days after TCRalphabeta/CD19-depleted stem cell transplant. The receptors here all came from a male patient younger than 18 who had a stem cell transplant for acute lymphoblastic leukemia, so the T cells may come from the graft donor.

This clonotype has just a few counts. V gene TRBV7-8 combines with J gene TRBJ2-7; a possible D gene is TRBD2 (6 bases). The germline CDR1 and CDR2 sequences are SGHVS and FQNEAQ. The V end was cut by 3 bases, the J end by 0 bases, with 15 bases between. The CDR3 loop spans 16 amino acids. CDR3 sequence (DNA): TGTGCCAGCAGCTTCCATTATGCGGGGAGCTCCTACGAGCAGTACTTC. This codes for CASSFHYAGSSYEQYF.

This chain links TRBV18 with TRBJ2-1; 13 positions agree with TRBD2. Germline V gene lookup returns CDR1 KGHSH and CDR2 LQKENI. V gave up 3 bases and J gave up 7 bases; unmatched junction bases: 6. The CDR3 has 16 amino acids. The CDR3 loop reads CASSPPGLAGENEQFF. The CDR3 DNA sequence: TGTGCCAGCTCACCCCCTGGACTAGCGGGAGAGAATGAGCAGTTCTTC.

This clonotype came up a few times. The V call is TRBV3-1, the J call TRBJ2-1; 11 bases line up with TRBD2. The CDR3 is made up of 14 amino acids. Losses at the gene ends were 4 bases for V and 9 bases for J; bases not matched to a gene: 5. Per germline, CDR1 LGHDT and CDR2 YNNKEL (reference sequence). CDR3 sequence (DNA): TGTGCCAGCAGCCGACGGACTAGCGGGTTTGAGCAGTTCTTC. Translation: CASSRRTSGFEQFF.

This clonotype turned up a few times. The CDR3: CSARDIGGGPYEQYF. In DNA, the CDR3 is TGCAGTGCTAGAGATATCGGGGGGGGTCCCTACGAGCAGTACTTC. The chain links TRBV20-1 to TRBJ2-7; TRBD2 agrees at 8 bases. Losses at the gene ends were 0 bases for V and 2 bases for J; bases not matched to a gene: 6. Looked up from germline, CDR1 is DFQATT and CDR2 is SNEGSKA (reference sequence). CDR3 length: 15 residues.

This clonotype was picked up a small number of times. The V and J genes are TRBV2 and TRBJ2-1; 8 nucleotides match TRBD2. V lost 6 bases, J lost 9 bases, and 13 bases stayed unmatched. The germline V gene has CDR1 SNHLY and CDR2 FYNNEI. The CDR3 runs to 15 residues. The CDR3 DNA is TGTGCCAGCAGAGGCCTCGGCGGGAGGAGGGGTGAGCAGTTCTTC. Protein sequence: CASRGLGGRRGEQFF.

The chain links TRBV20-1 to TRBJ2-6; possible D gene TRBD2, 5 bases. Trimming took 5 bases from V and 0 from J, leaving 11 bases between them. The CDR3 consists of 15 residues. From germline, CDR1 is DFQATT and CDR2 SNEGSKA (reference sequence). Here the CDR3 DNA reads TGCAGTGCTGAGGGCGGGCGCTCTGGGGCCAACGTCCTGACTTTC. It translates to CSAEGGRSGANVLTF.

This clonotype was seen repeatedly, ten times or more. The V call is TRBV20-1, the J call TRBJ1-5; no firm D call. Per germline, CDR1 DFQATT and CDR2 SNEGSKA (reference sequence). The CDR3 is 14 residues long. Trimming removed 0 bases from V and 4 bases from J, with 10 bases in between. The CDR3 DNA is TGCAGTGCTAGAGATCGGACGGGAAATCAGCCCCAGCATTTT. The encoded protein is CSARDRTGNQPQHF.

This clonotype was detected a few times. The chain recombines TRBV9 with TRBJ1-2; D possibly corresponds to TRBD1 (5 bases). Germline V gene lookup returns CDR1 SGDLS and CDR2 YYNGEE. The length of the CDR3 is 13 residues. With 0 bases removed from V and 3 bases from J, the gap between germline ends came to 6 bases. The chain's CDR3 is CASSVGGDYGYTF. CDR3 DNA: TGTGCCAGCAGCGTAGGAGGGGACTATGGCTACACCTTC.

This clonotype turned up a few times. This chain links TRBV28 with TRBJ2-3, with 7 bases aligning to TRBD1. This CDR3 is built from 15 residues. Germline CDR1 MDHEN, CDR2 SYDVKM. Trimming took 5 bases from V and 2 from J; bases not matched to a gene: 7. The CDR3 spells CASSRRGPVTDTQYF. The CDR3 coding sequence is TGTGCCAGCAGTCGAAGGGGGCCCGTCACAGATACGCAGTATTTT. Using reference TRBV28 and TRBJ2-3 for the parts outside the CDR3, the full variable domain is DVKVTQSSRYLVKRTGEKVFLECVQDMDHENMFWYRQDPGLGLRLIYFSYDVKMKEKGDIPEGYSVSREKKERFSLILESASTNQTSMYLCASSRRGPVTDTQYFGPGTRLTVL.

The V call is TRBV5-1, the J call TRBJ2-1, with D possibly being TRBD2 (6 bases). From germline, CDR1 is SGHRS and CDR2 YFSETQ. Trimming removed 4 bases at V and 3 bases at J, with 20 bases between. This CDR3 spans 17 amino acids. The CDR3 DNA reads as TGCGCCAGCAGCGAGAGGGGTTATCGGGACTTCTACAATGAGCAGTTCTTC. Translation: CASSERGYRDFYNEQFF.

There are many counts of this clonotype. The chain couples TRBV5-1 to TRBJ2-1; D might be TRBD2 (6 bases). The V end lost 0 bases, the J end lost 0 bases, and 10 bases lay between the germline ends. The CDR3 length is 16 residues. Germline lookup yields CDR1 SGHRS and CDR2 YFSETQ. DNA for the CDR3: TGCGCCAGCAGCTTGGCCGCGCGGGACTCCTACAATGAGCAGTTCTTC. It encodes CASSLAARDSYNEQFF.

As regards this clonotype: A much larger clone is a single base away; this may be a read error. The chain couples TRBV19 to TRBJ2-3; 12 bases align to TRBD1. The junction had 11 bases not matched to a gene; V was cut back by 3 bases and J by 4 bases. Per germline, CDR1 LNHDA and CDR2 SQIVND (reference sequence). This CDR3 spans 18 amino acids. CDR3 protein: CASSMYRDRGQGSDTQYF. DNA of the CDR3: TGTGCCAGTAGTATGTATAGGGACAGGGGGCAAGGCTCAGATACGCAGTATTTT.

In DNA form, the CDR3 reads TGTGCCAGCAGTTTCGGGGTAACAGCTCCGCAAAACATTCAGTACTTC. It translates to CASSFGVTAPQNIQYF. The chain recombines TRBV12-3 or TRBV12-4 with TRBJ2-4, with D possibly TRBD2 on 5 matching bases. This CDR3 contains 16 residues. Trimming cost V 3 bases and J 5 bases, with 17 bases left between them.

This clonotype was recorded at least ten times. This chain uses TRBV24-1 with TRBJ2-5; D not certain. CDR1 and CDR2 from the germline V gene are KGHDR and SFDVKD. Between the trimmed V and J ends, which lost 2 bases and 4 bases, there was a span of 13 bases. The CDR3 is 15 amino acids. The CDR3 DNA reads TGTGCCACCAGTGATTCCCAACCTGGGGTAGAGACCCAGTACTTC. Its translation is CATSDSQPGVETQYF.

The V and J genes are TRBV4-1 and TRBJ1-5; unclear D gene. From germline, CDR1 is MGHRA and CDR2 YSYEKL. The CDR3 is 18 amino acids. Trimming took off 2 bases at V and 0 bases at J, with 17 bases between the two ends. The CDR3 nucleotides read TGCGCCAGCAGCCAACTTCCCTTACACCTTTATAGCAATCAGCCCCAGCATTTT. Amino acid sequence: CASSQLPLHLYSNQPQHF.

This clonotype was recorded many times. V usage is TRBV10-3 and J usage is TRBJ2-2; D not certain. Trimming took off 7 bases at V and 0 bases at J, with 9 bases between the two ends. The CDR3 has 14 residues. Germline-derived CDR1 and CDR2 are ENHRY and SYGVKD. The CDR3 region is CAIMKLANTGELFF. The CDR3 DNA sequence: TGTGCCATCATGAAACTCGCGAACACCGGGGAGCTGTTTTTT.